This T cell receptor (beta chain) appears in the sequencing data of a study of identical twins. Template switching added a universal primer binding site, and final cDNA carried unique molecular identifiers. TCRdb reanalysed the 5' RACE reads using MiXCR and keeps one entry per CDR3 protein. The sample shows 550,000 to 800,000 distinct CDR3 sequences, 7.1% of them seen only once. CDR3 size: 16 residues. The same sample was also used in a study of yellow fever vaccine responses in identical twins.

The specimen was PBMCs. This chain joins TRBV21-1 and TRBJ2-5; the table's D call, TRBD1, has no DNA check behind it. TRBV21-1 constitutes a pseudogene. This receptor was taken from a young woman in good health. The chain's CDR3 is CASSKDDRGCLETQYF. CDR3 DNA: TGTGCCAGCAGCAAGGACGACAGGGGATGTTTGGAGACCCAGTACTTC.